Listed below are T cell receptor beta chains from one sample, sequenced in a study of graft-versus-host responses after intestinal transplantation. Measured with immunoSEQ multiplex PCR; TCRdb has only the in-frame clones, and not every one. The repertoire consists of 95,000 to 110,000 clones, with 80% to 95% occurring once and the leading ten covering less than 1.5%. These receptors have no identified antigens. Here the sequenced sample was unstimulated CD8+ T cells sorted from spleen or lymph node cells, taken before intestinal transplant. The receptors were sampled from a human donor who received an intestinal transplant. Both conserved end residues are part of each CDR3. The order of the fields is J gene, clone size, V gene, CDR3 protein. Clone size is given for some rows only: seen once, a few or many times, or a class if the clone is expanded.

>TRBJ2-5|NA|TRBV6-1
CASRLAVETQYF
>TRBJ2-7|NA|TRBV30
CAWRSRNGHEQYF
>TRBJ2-1|NA|TRBV27
CASTTGPVRYNEQFF
>TRBJ2-2|NA|TRBV7-8
CASSNDRAFTGENTGELFF
>TRBJ2-1|NA|TRBV11-2
CASSHPSGGNNEQFF
>TRBJ2-7|few|TRBV6-5
CASSYSTGSAYEQYF
>TRBJ1-3|NA|TRBV6-5
CAGDHRGFPGNTIYF
>TRBJ1-2|NA|TRBV5-4
CASSVRDRPGDYGYTF
>TRBJ1-2|NA|TRBV11-2
CASSLGGGDGYTF
>TRBJ1-5|NA|TRBV6-1
CASSYGGNQPQHF
>TRBJ1-2|NA|TRBV19
CATFNYGYTF
>TRBJ2-7|NA|TRBV4-2
CASSQDPSGVDEQYF
>TRBJ2-1|NA|TRBV7-6
CASSVNENEQFF
>TRBJ2-7|NA|TRBV27
CASRSWTDSYEQYF
>TRBJ1-5|NA|TRBV5-1
CASSLAGGYNQPQHF
>TRBJ1-2|NA|TRBV7-9
CASSEGTAYGYTF
>TRBJ1-4|NA|TRBV7-9
CASSEWQGAGEKLFF
>TRBJ1-1|NA|TRBV5-4
CASSLDEGRSTEAFF
>TRBJ1-1|NA|TRBV6-1
CAAKNTEAFF
>TRBJ1-6|once|TRBV27
CASSFGTGNSPLHF
>TRBJ2-7|NA|TRBV6-1
CASSEEGTGGTYEQYF
>TRBJ2-1|NA|TRBV14
CASSPQGGNYNEQFF
>TRBJ1-6|NA|TRBV18
CASSLGQGLGSPLHF
>TRBJ2-7|NA|TRBV27
CAGGGPGGNEQYF
>TRBJ2-7|NA|TRBV29-1
CSVEDSPYEQYF
>TRBJ2-6|once|TRBV7-9
CASSVPGRNSGANVLTF
>TRBJ1-2|NA|TRBV2
CASRTGVSLTYGYTF
>TRBJ2-3|once|TRBV5-1
CASSLGGVGSTDTQYF
>TRBJ2-1|NA|TRBV27
CASSDRGGYNEQFF
>TRBJ2-3|NA|TRBV9
CASSVFPTDTQYF
>TRBJ2-7|NA|TRBV7-9
CASSLGDREFKYF
>TRBJ2-4|NA|TRBV15
CATSRAGQGHIQYF
>TRBJ1-5|NA|TRBV4-1
CASSQSPGVGNQPQHF
>TRBJ2-1|NA|TRBV9
CASGEGAAGVEQFF
>TRBJ1-1|NA|TRBV5-6
CASSLRYGDDKDTEAFF
>TRBJ2-7|NA|TRBV11-3
CASRSRTGGDSYEQYF
>TRBJ2-2|NA|TRBV5-5
CASSLTGAYQTNTGELFF
>TRBJ2-5|NA|TRBV4-1
CASSQEGVGTGQETQYF
>TRBJ2-1|NA|TRBV7-9
CASNRGASSHEQFF
>TRBJ2-7|NA|TRBV4-1
CASSQGEDEQYF
>TRBJ1-2|NA|TRBV9
CASSVGAGSNYGYTF
>TRBJ1-1|NA|TRBV15
CATSLGRNTEAFF
>TRBJ2-7|NA|TRBV29-1
CSVGQGAQEYF
>TRBJ1-4|NA|TRBV4-1
CASSQERLSAATNEKLFF
>TRBJ2-7|NA|TRBV11-2
CASSLSGGTAYEQYF
>TRBJ2-1|NA|TRBV30
CAWRSEGASGGYNEQFF
>TRBJ1-6|few|TRBV19
CASSIDRGMYDNSPLHF
>TRBJ1-1|once|TRBV27
CASSPLGGANTEAFF
>TRBJ2-1|NA|TRBV4-2
CASSQDLERGGEQFF
>TRBJ1-1|NA|TRBV19
CASSPPQGFDTEAFF
>TRBJ1-1|NA|TRBV4-1
CASSQDWGGALEAFF
>TRBJ1-1|NA|TRBV10-3
CAISGVGWQPDEAFF
>TRBJ2-5|NA|TRBV5-8
CASSSGQAFQETQYF
>TRBJ2-2|NA|TRBV30
CAHHGAGELFF